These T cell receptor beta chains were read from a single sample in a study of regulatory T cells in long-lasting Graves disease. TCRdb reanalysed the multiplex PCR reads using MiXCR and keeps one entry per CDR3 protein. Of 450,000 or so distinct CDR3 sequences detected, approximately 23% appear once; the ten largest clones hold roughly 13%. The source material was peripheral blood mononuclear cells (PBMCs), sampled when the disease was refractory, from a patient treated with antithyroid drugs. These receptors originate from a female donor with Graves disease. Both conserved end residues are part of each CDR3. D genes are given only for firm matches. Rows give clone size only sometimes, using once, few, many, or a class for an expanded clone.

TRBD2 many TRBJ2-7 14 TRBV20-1 TGCAGTGCTAGAGATCACAGCGGGAGAAACGAGCAGTACTTC CSARDHSGRNEQYF
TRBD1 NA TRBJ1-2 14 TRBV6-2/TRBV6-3 TGTGCCAGCAGTCTGCGGACAGGGGGAAGTGGCTACACCTTC CASSLRTGGSGYTF
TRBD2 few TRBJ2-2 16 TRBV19 TGTGCCAGTAGTCCCTCTCGGACTAGCGGCACCGGGGAGCTGTTTTTT CASSPSRTSGTGELFF
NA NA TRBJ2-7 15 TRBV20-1 TGCAGTGCAAAACCAAACAGGGCCAACCAGTACGAGCAGTACTTC CSAKPNRANQYEQYF
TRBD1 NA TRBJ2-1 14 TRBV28 TGTGCCAGCATGGGAGACAGGGGTTTTAATGAGCAGTTCTTC CASMGDRGFNEQFF
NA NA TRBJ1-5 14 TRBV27 TGTGCCAGCAGTCCGTTCCAGGGGATTCAGCCCCAGCACTTT CASSPFQGIQPQHF
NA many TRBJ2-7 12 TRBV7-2 TGTGCCAGCAGCTTGCTAGACTACGAGCAGTACTTC CASSLLDYEQYF
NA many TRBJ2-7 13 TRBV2 TGTGCCAGCAGTGGACATAGCTCCTACGAGCAGTACTTC CASSGHSSYEQYF
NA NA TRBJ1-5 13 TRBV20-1 TGCAGTGCAGAGGGGGGGTTGGGACAGCCCCAGCATTTT CSAEGGLGQPQHF
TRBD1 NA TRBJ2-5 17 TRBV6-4 TGTGCCAGCAGTGAAGTTCGCGCAGGGGGCCTTCGGGAGACCCAGTACTTC CASSEVRAGGLRETQYF
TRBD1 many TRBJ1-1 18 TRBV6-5 TGTGCCAGCAGTTACAAGGACAGGGGGGAGTACGTGAACACTGAAGCTTTCTTT CASSYKDRGEYVNTEAFF
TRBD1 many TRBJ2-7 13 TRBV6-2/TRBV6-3 TGTGCCAGCAGCGTTCTCCAGGGGGCGACGCAGTACTTC CASSVLQGATQYF
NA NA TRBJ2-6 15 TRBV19 TGTGCCACCTCCCAAGGGGCTACTGGGGCCAACGTCCTGACTTTC CATSQGATGANVLTF
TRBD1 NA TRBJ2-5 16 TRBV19 TGTGCCAGTAGTATTTTCGGGACAGGGCTCCAAGAGACCCAGTACTTC CASSIFGTGLQETQYF
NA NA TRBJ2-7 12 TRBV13 TGTGCCAGCAGCCCGGACAGACACGAGCAGTACTTC CASSPDRHEQYF
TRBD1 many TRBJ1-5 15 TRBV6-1 TGTGCCAGCAGTCCATTTAGGACAGGCACGCGCCCCCAGCATTTT CASSPFRTGTRPQHF
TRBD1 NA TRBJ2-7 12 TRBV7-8 TGTGCCAGCAGCCCTGACAGGGCGGGGCAGTACTTC CASSPDRAGQYF
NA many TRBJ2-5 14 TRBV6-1 TGTGCCAGCAGTAACCGCAGGGGCGGGGAGACCCAGTACTTC CASSNRRGGETQYF
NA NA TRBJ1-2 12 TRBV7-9 TGTGCCAGCAGCCAGATGGAGGATGGCTACACCTTC CASSQMEDGYTF
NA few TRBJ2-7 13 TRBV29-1 TGCAGCGTTATCTTTCGGGGGGCGAACGAGCAGTACTTC CSVIFRGANEQYF